The TCR beta chain described here comes from a study of T-cell memory formation after mild COVID-19 (dated by TCRdb to about 2021). With regard to the full study: TCR sequence clusters from the two donors were largely donor specific. The cohort comprised two young, previously healthy adult volunteers, one female and one male. In a couple of donors, T-cell clones that expanded and contracted after mild COVID-19 were tracked by sequencing TCRalpha and TCRbeta repertoires over time.

This clonotype came up a few times. Its specific antigen is unknown. Base quality data are lacking; no much larger clone is found one base away. PBMCs were isolated by Ficoll-Paque density gradient centrifugation. Counted from cysteine to phenylalanine, this CDR3 has 10 amino acids. This entry keeps only the CDR3 DNA: 30 bases, framed from base 1. V is reduced by 7 bases and J by 5 bases, leaving a spacing of 9 bases between them. CDR1 GTSNPN and CDR2 SVGIG were looked up in the germline V gene (reference sequence). The paper as a whole reports these results and caveats: Clones that contracted from day 15 to 85 showed balanced CD4/CD8 phenotypes, whereas a second wave of clones that expanded from day 15 to 37 leaned towards CD4+. Some responding clones were found in pre-infection memory, which suggests that pre-existing cross-reactive memory T cells took part in the SARS-CoV-2 response. Contracting CD4+ clones were found mainly in CM and EM memory subsets, while CD8+ clones were enriched in EMRA. Only a couple of mild cases were covered by the study, and larger cohorts that include severe cases with pre-infection samples were considered necessary. Whether the second-wave clones peaking on day 37 were SARS-CoV-2 specific was not confirmed.

For sequencing, an Illumina NovaSeq 6000 was employed. TCRalpha and TCRbeta cDNA libraries were constructed by 5'RACE with constant-segment primers, with sample barcodes and unique molecular identifiers being introduced. RNA was extracted from every sample with Trizol reagent. Amplification of the libraries took two PCR steps, and the second step added a second sample barcode plus Illumina TruSeq adapters. Sequencing of libraries was performed on an Illumina NovaSeq with 2 x 150 bp paired-end reads. Per the source publication's procedure: Demultiplexing of reads and collapsing into UMI-guided consensus sequences were performed with migec v1.2.7. Using mixcr v2.1.11, UMI consensuses were aligned to TRA and TRB V and J templates and then assembled into clonotypes. Expanded or contracted clonotypes were those called significant by both edgeR and NoisET, with noise models trained on biological replicates. For edgeR calls, the cutoffs were a false discovery rate-adjusted p below 0.01 and a log2 fold-change threshold of 1. As an exploratory analysis of dynamics, max-normalized trajectories of the 1000 most abundant clonotypes were examined by PCA with hierarchical clustering. The CD4 or CD8 phenotype of responding clones was assigned using the separately sequenced CD4+ and CD8+ repertoires. TCRdb took the public reads, trimmed them with fastp at Q25, ran MiXCR for clone calling and kept in-frame beta chains. Each entry merges the rows of one CDR3 protein and shows their most common DNA and genes. For this entry, the V and J calls and clone size follow TCRdb and not the study's own pipeline. The sample records 310,000 or so distinct CDR3 sequences, more than 15% of which are singletons. The ten largest clones add up to 22% of the sample.

Material: PBMCs or a T cell subset sorted from them (not recorded which). This TCR came from a young man who had mild COVID-19 (a few samples of this study predate the infection). The sample titles of this study are shuffled in the database, so cell type and time point are left out; the donor was told from shared clones. The rearrangement joined TRBV30 to TRBJ2-7; the D segment could be TRBD2, given 5 matching bases. The DNA sequence is as follows: TGTGCCTCTGGACTCCACGAGCAGTACTTC. This translates into CASGLHEQYF.